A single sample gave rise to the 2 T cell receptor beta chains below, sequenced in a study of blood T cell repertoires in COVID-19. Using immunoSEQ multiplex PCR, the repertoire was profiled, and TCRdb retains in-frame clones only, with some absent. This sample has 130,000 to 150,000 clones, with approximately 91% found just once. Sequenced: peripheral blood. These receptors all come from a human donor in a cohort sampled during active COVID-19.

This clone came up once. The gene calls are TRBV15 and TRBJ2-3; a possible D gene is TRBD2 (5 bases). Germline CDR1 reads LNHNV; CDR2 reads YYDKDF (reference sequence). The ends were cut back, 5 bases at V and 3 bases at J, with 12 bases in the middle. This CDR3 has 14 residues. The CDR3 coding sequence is TGTGCCACCAGCGGGGAGAGGTATACAGATACGCAGTATTTT. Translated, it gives CATSGERYTDTQYF.

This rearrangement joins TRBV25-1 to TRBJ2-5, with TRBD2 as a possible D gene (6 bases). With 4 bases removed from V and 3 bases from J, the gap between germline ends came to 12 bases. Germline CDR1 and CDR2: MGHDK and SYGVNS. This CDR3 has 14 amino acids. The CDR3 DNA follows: TGTGCCAGCAGTGTGAGGGGACTTGAAGAGACCCAGTACTTC. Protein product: CASSVRGLEETQYF.